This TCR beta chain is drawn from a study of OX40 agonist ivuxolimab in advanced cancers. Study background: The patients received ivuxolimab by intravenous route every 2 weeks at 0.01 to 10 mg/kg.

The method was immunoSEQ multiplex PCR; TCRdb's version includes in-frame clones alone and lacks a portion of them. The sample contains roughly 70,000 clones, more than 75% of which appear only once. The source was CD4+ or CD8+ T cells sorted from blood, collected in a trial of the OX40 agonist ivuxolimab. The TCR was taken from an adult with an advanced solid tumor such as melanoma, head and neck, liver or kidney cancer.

CDR3 DNA: TGCGCCAGCCTGGGACAGGGGTACACCGGGGAGCTGTTTTTT. It is translated as CASLGQGYTGELFF. This chain links TRBV5-1 with TRBJ2-2, with 10 bases that match TRBD1. Germline V gene data show CDR1 as SGHRS and CDR2 as YFSETQ. The length of the CDR3 is 14 residues. With V trimmed by 7 bases and J by 3 bases, 3 bases remained unmatched.